These T cell receptor beta chains were read from a single sample in a study of CXCR3-negative and CXCR3-positive naive CD8 T cells. No DNA is given; TCRdb re-called the 5' RACE reads and lists each CDR3 protein once. The ten most abundant clones cover 4% to 5.5% of a sample with some 68,000 distinct CDR3 sequences. Input material: naive CXCR3+ CD8+ T cells from blood. These receptors were collected from a human donor in good health. Some clones in this sample may be carry-over from other donors' samples. CDR3s include the opening cysteine and the closing phenylalanine or tryptophan. For some rows the clone size is stated as once, few or many, or as a class when expanded; others skip it.

clone size	V gene	J gene	CDR3 length	CDR3 protein
NA	TRBV28	TRBJ2-1	16	CASSSMQRSSYNEQFF
NA	TRBV19	TRBJ2-2	15	CASSPPGADTGELFF
NA	TRBV27	TRBJ2-7	15	CASTQGTSGPYEQYF
NA	TRBV20-1	TRBJ1-1	13	CSARDSENTEAFF
NA	TRBV10-2	TRBJ1-2	14	CASSESGGVYGYTF
NA	TRBV7-2	TRBJ2-7	15	CASSLAETASYEQYF
NA	TRBV5-6	TRBJ2-7	15	CASSWTGTENYEQYF
NA	TRBV23-1	TRBJ2-5	17	CASSPRRIIAGEETQYF
NA	TRBV29-1	TRBJ2-1	13	CSGDVRRNNEQFF
NA	TRBV10-3	TRBJ2-4	15	CAISESDPAKNIQYF
NA	TRBV6-2/TRBV6-3	TRBJ2-7	14	CASSDGRAAYEQYF
NA	TRBV5-1	TRBJ2-2	15	CASLPTHPNTGELFF
NA	TRBV29-1	TRBJ2-1	11	CSEHRDSEQFF
NA	TRBV20-1	TRBJ2-3	17	CSARDLWDQGAVDTQYF
NA	TRBV30	TRBJ1-1	13	CAWSYREGTEAFF
NA	TRBV29-1	TRBJ2-1	14	CSVQPPTAYNEQFF
NA	TRBV29-1	TRBJ2-1	12	CSVEGLEDEQFF
NA	TRBV10-3	TRBJ2-7	15	CAIRVDREDLYEQYF
NA	TRBV12-3/TRBV12-4	TRBJ2-3	14	CASNPGQGSDTQYF
medium-sized	TRBV29-1	TRBJ2-7	15	CSVEGGQGNSYEQYF
NA	TRBV4-3	TRBJ1-2	15	CASSQTGTGWYGYTF
NA	TRBV29-1	TRBJ2-5	14	CSVWDRGVQETQYF
NA	TRBV7-6	TRBJ2-5	14	CASSFPGQGETQYF
NA	TRBV20-1	TRBJ2-3	15	CSALTGAEYTDTQYF
NA	TRBV7-9	TRBJ2-2	15	CASSAPDRATGELFF
NA	TRBV14	TRBJ2-3	16	CASSQDSSGYTDTQYF
NA	TRBV29-1	TRBJ2-7	11	CSVYKSDEQYF
NA	TRBV29-1	TRBJ1-3	15	CSVEAGSRSGNTIYF
NA	TRBV29-1	TRBJ2-1	13	CSVMIRGGNEQFF
NA	TRBV20-1	TRBJ2-7	12	CSALGGENEQYF
NA	TRBV28	TRBJ2-7	14	CASSLPWDSYEQYF
NA	TRBV20-1	TRBJ2-7	13	CSARPGATYEQYF
NA	TRBV7-8	TRBJ2-3	16	CASSLVGGGGADTQYF
NA	TRBV28	TRBJ2-7	14	CASSLGPGAYEQYF
NA	TRBV28	TRBJ2-1	15	CASTKSQEPYNEQFF
NA	TRBV27	TRBJ2-7	14	CASSRNVDSYEQYF
NA	TRBV4-3	TRBJ2-1	14	CASSQDPRYNEQFF
NA	TRBV28	TRBJ2-5	11	CASSPAGAQYF
NA	TRBV29-1	TRBJ2-3	16	CSVSRRGGREGVTQYF
NA	TRBV12-3/TRBV12-4	TRBJ2-3	13	CASSSREADTQYF